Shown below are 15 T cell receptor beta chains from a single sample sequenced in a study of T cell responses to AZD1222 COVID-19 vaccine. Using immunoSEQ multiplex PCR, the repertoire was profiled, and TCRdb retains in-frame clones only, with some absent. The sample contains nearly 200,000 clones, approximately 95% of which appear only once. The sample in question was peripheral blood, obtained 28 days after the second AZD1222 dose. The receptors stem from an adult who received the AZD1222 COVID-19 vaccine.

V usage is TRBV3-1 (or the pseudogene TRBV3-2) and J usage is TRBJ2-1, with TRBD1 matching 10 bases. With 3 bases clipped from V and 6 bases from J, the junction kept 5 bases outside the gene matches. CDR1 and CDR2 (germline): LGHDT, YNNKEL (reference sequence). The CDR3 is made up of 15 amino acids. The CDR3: CASSHGTGVGNEQFF. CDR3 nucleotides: TGTGCCAGCAGCCATGGGACAGGGGTGGGCAATGAGCAGTTCTTC.

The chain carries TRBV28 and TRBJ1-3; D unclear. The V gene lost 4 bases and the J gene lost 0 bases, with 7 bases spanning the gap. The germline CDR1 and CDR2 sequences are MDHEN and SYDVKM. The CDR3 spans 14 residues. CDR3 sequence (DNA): TGTGCCAGCAGTTCGTCGGGCTCTGGAAACACCATATATTTT. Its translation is CASSSSGSGNTIYF.

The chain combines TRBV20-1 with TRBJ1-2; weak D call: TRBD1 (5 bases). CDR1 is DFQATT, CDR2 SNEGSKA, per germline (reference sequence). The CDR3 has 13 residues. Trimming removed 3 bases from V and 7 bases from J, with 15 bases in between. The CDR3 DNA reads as TGCAGTGCTAGTTTGGGGCAAATCACTGGCTACACCTTC. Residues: CSASLGQITGYTF.

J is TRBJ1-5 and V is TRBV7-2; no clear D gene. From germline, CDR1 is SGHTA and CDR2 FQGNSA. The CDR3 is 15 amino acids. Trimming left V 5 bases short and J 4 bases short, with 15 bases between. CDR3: CASSAFDPENQPQHF. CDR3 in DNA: TGTGCCAGCAGCGCCTTCGACCCAGAGAATCAGCCCCAGCATTTT. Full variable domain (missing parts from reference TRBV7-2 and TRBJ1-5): GAGVSQSPSNKVTEKGKDVELRCDPISGHTALYWYRQSLGQGLEFLIYFQGNSAPDKSGLPSDRFSAERTGGSVSTLTIQRTQQEDSAVYLCASSAFDPENQPQHFGDGTRLSIL.

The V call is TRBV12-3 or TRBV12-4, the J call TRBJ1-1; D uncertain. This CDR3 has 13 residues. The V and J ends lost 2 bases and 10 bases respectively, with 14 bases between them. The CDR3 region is CASSLQYALPAFF. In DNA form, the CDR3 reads TGTGCCAGCAGTTTACAGTACGCTCTTCCAGCTTTCTTT.

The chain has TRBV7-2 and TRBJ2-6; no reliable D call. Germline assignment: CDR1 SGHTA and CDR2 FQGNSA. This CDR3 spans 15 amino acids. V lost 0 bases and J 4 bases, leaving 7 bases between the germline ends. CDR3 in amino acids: CASSLARGGANVLTF. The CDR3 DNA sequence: TGTGCCAGCAGCTTAGCGCGTGGGGGGGCCAACGTCCTGACTTTC.

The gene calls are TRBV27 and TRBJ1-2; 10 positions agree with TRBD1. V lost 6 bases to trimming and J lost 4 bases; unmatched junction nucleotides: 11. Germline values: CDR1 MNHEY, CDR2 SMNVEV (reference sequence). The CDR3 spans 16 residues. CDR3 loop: CASSGTGVSGPYGYTF. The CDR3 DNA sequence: TGTGCCAGCAGCGGGACAGGGGTTAGCGGGCCCTATGGCTACACCTTC.

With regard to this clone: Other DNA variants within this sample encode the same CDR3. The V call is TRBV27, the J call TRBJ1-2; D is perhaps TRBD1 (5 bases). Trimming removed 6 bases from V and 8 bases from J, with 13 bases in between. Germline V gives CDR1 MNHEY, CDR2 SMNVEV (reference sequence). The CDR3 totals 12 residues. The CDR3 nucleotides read TGTGCCAGCAGCCCTAGGGGAGGAGGCTACACCTTC. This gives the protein CASSPRGGGYTF.

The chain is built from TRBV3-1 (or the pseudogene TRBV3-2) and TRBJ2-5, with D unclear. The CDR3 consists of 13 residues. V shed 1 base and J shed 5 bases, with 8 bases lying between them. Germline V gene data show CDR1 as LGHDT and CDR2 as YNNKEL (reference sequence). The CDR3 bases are TGTGCCAGCAGCCAAGGGGATGGTGAGACCCAGTACTTC. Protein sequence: CASSQGDGETQYF.

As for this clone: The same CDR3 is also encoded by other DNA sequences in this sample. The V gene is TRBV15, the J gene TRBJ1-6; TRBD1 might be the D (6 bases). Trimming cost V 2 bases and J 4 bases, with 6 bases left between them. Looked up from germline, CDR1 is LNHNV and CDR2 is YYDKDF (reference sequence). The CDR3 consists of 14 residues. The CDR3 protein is CATSRQGYNSPLHF. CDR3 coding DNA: TGTGCCACCAGCAGACAGGGGTATAATTCACCCCTCCACTTT. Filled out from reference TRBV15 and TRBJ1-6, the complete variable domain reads DAMVIQNPRYQVTQFGKPVTLSCSQTLNHNVMYWYQQKSSQAPKLLFHYYDKDFNNEADTPDNFQSRRPNTSFCFLDIRSPGLGDTAMYLCATSRQGYNSPLHFGNGTRLTVT.

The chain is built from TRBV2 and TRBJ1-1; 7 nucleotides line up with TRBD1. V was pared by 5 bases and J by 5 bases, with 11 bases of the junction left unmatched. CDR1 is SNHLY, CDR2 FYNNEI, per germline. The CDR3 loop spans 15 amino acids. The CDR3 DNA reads TGTGCCAGCAGTCAACAGGGGCCCCTCCTTACTGAAGCTTTCTTT. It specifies CASSQQGPLLTEAFF.

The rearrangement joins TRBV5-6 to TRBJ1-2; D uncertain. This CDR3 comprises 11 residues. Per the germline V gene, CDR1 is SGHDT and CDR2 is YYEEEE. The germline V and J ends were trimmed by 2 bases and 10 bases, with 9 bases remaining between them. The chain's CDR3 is CASSFGRIYTF. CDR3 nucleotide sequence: TGTGCCAGCAGCTTCGGCAGGATCTACACCTTC. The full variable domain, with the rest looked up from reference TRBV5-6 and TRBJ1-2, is DAGVTQSPTHLIKTRGQQVTLRCSPKSGHDTVSWYQQALGQGPQFIFQYYEEEERQRGNFPDRFSGHQFPNYSSELNVNALLLGDSALYLCASSFGRIYTFGSGTRLTVV.

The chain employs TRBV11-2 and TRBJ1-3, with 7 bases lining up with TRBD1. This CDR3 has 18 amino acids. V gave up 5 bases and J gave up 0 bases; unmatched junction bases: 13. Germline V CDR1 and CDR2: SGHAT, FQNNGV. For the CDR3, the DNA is TGTGCCAGCAGCCGCCCCGTTGACAGGGACAACTCTGGAAACACCATATATTTT. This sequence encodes CASSRPVDRDNSGNTIYF.

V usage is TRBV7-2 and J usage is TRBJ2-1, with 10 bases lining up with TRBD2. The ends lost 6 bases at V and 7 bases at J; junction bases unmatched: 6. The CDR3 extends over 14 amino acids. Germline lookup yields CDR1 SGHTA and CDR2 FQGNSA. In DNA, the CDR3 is TGTGCCAGCAGATCAGCGGGGGGGCGGAATGAGCAGTTCTTC. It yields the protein CASRSAGGRNEQFF.

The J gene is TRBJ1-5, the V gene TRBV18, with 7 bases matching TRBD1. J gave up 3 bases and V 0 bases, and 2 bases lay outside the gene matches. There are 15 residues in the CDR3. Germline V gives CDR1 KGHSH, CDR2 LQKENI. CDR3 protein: CASSPPGQTNQPQHF. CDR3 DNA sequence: TGTGCCAGCTCACCACCGGGACAGACCAATCAGCCCCAGCATTTT.